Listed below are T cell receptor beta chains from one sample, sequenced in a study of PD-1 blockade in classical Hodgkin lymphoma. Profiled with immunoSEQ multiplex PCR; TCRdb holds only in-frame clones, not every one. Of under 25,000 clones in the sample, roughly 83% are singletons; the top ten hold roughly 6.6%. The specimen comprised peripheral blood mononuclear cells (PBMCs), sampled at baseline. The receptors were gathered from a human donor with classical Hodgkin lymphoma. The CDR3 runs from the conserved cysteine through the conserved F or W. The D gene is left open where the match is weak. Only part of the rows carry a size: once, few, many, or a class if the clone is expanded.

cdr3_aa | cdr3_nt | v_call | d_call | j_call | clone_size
CASSAGANSPLHF | TGTGCCAGCAGTGCCGGGGCCAATTCACCCCTCCACTTT | TRBV25-1 | - | TRBJ1-6 | -
CASSSGKGSYNSPLHF | TGTGCCAGCAGCTCCGGGAAGGGCTCCTATAATTCACCCCTCCACTTT | TRBV21-1 | - | TRBJ1-6 | -
CASSEGTGTVYEQYF | TGTGCCAGCAGCGAGGGGACAGGGACTGTCTACGAGCAGTACTTC | TRBV9 | TRBD1 | TRBJ2-7 | -
CASSFGLAGPYEQYF | TGCGCCAGCAGCTTCGGACTAGCGGGTCCCTACGAGCAGTACTTC | TRBV4-3 | TRBD2 | TRBJ2-7 | -
CASSFTSGGDYEQYF | TGTGCCAGCAGCTTCACTTCAGGGGGGGATTACGAGCAGTACTTC | TRBV7-2 | - | TRBJ2-7 | -
CASSPRGDSYEQYF | TGTGCCAGCAGTCCGAGGGGGGACTCCTACGAGCAGTACTTC | TRBV2 | - | TRBJ2-7 | -
CASRQGDRGGEQYF | TGTGCCAGCCGTCAAGGGGACAGGGGAGGCGAGCAGTACTTC | TRBV7-2 | TRBD1 | TRBJ2-7 | once
CASSVKETQYF | TGTGCCAGCAGTGTTAAAGAGACCCAGTACTTC | TRBV2 | - | TRBJ2-5 | -
CASGDTDNSPLHF | TGTGCCAGCGGGGATACGGATAATTCACCCCTCCACTTT | TRBV6-5 | - | TRBJ1-6 | -
CASSEEESGNTIYF | TGTGCCAGCAGTGAAGAAGAGTCTGGAAACACCATATATTTT | TRBV2 | - | TRBJ1-3 | few
CASSFGQSYEQYF | TGTGCCAGCAGCTTCGGACAGTCCTACGAGCAGTACTTC | TRBV7-6 | - | TRBJ2-7 | -
CASSLRGASYEQYF | TGTGCCAGCAGTTTGCGAGGGGCATCCTACGAGCAGTACTTC | TRBV27 | - | TRBJ2-7 | -
CASRGDSTHSPLHF | TGCGCCAGCAGGGGAGACAGTACCCATTCACCCCTCCACTTT | TRBV4-3 | - | TRBJ1-6 | few
CASSLRWAGLLRNTIYF | TGTGCCAGCAGTTTACGGTGGGCGGGACTACTGAGAAACACCATATATTTT | TRBV28 | - | TRBJ1-3 | -
CASSKGEVWTEAFF | TGTGCCAGCAGCAAAGGCGAAGTGTGGACTGAAGCTTTCTTT | TRBV4-2 | - | TRBJ1-1 | -
CASSFQHNQPQHF | TGTGCCAGCAGTTTCCAGCACAATCAGCCCCAGCATTTT | TRBV6-5 | - | TRBJ1-5 | -
CAGGIGQEQFF | TGTGCCGGCGGCATTGGCCAGGAGCAGTTCTTC | TRBV18 | - | TRBJ2-1 | -
CASSPEGGNTGELFF | TGTGCCAGCAGCCCAGAGGGGGGGAACACCGGGGAGCTGTTTTTT | TRBV11-2 | - | TRBJ2-2 | -
CASSLEDRGRDEQYF | TGCGCCAGCAGCTTGGAAGACAGGGGGCGCGACGAGCAGTACTTC | TRBV5-1 | TRBD1 | TRBJ2-7 | -
CASSQDRGQLNTEAFF | TGCGCCAGCAGCCAAGACAGGGGGCAATTGAACACTGAAGCTTTCTTT | TRBV4-3 | TRBD1 | TRBJ1-1 | -
CASRIGTSGKETQYF | TGTGCCAGCAGGATCGGGACTAGCGGGAAAGAGACCCAGTACTTC | TRBV6-5 | TRBD2 | TRBJ2-5 | -
CASSQDLLYEQYF | TGCGCCAGCAGCCAAGATCTCCTGTACGAGCAGTACTTC | TRBV4-3 | - | TRBJ2-7 | -
CASSGGPGANVLTF | TGTGCCAGCAGCGGGGGGCCTGGGGCCAACGTCCTGACTTTC | TRBV6-1 | - | TRBJ2-6 | -
CASSTDYGFTPLHF | TGTGCCAGTAGTACCGATTACGGCTTTACACCCCTCCACTTT | TRBV19 | - | TRBJ1-6 | -
CASSLRQLNEKLFF | TGTGCCAGCAGCCTAAGACAGCTCAATGAAAAACTGTTTTTT | TRBV4-2 | - | TRBJ1-4 | -
CASSVGPYGGAFF | TGTGCCAGCAGCGTAGGGCCCTACGGAGGAGCTTTCTTT | TRBV9 | - | TRBJ1-1 | few